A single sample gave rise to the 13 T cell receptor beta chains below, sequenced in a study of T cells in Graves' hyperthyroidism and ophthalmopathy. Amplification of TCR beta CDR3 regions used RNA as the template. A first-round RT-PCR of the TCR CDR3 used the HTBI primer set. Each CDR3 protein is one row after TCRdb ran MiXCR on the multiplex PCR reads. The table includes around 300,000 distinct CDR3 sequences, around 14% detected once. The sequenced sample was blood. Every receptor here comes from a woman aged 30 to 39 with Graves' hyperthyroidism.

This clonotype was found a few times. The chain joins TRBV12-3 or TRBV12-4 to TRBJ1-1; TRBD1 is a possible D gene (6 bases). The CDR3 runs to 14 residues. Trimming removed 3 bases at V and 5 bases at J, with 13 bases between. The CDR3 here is CASSFAGAGTEAFF. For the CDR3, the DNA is TGTGCCAGCAGTTTCGCAGGGGCTGGGACTGAAGCTTTCTTT.

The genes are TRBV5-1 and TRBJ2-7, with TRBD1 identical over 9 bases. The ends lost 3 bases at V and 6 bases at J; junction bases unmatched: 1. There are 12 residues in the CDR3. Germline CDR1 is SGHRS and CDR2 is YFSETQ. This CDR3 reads CASSWDRVEQYF. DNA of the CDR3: TGCGCCAGCAGCTGGGACAGGGTCGAGCAGTACTTC.

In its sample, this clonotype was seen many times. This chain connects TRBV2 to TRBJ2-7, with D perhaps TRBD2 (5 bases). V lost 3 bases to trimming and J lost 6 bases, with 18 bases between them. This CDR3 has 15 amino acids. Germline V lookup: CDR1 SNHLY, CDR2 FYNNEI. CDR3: CASSDGSGFRSEQYF. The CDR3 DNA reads TGTGCCAGCAGTGATGGTTCGGGGTTTAGGTCCGAGCAGTACTTC.

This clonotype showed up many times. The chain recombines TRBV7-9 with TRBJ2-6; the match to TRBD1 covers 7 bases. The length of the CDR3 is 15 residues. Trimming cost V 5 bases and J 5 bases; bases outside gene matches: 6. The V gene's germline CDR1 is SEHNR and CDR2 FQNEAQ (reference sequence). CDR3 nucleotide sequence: TGTGCCAGCAGCAACAGACAGGGTAGGGCCAACGTCCTGACTTTC. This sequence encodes CASSNRQGRANVLTF.

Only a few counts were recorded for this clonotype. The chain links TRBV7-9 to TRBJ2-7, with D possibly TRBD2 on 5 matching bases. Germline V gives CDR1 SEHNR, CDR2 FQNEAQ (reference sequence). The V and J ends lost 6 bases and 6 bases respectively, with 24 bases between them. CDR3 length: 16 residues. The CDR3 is CASSHPGVDGLLEQYF. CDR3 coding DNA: TGTGCCAGCAGTCACCCCGGGGTGGACGGACTTCTCGAGCAGTACTTC.

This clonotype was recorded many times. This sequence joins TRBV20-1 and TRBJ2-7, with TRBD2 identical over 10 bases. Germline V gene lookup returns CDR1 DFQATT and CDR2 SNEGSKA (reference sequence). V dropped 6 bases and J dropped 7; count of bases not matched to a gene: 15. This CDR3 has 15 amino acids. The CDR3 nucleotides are TGCAGTGCCAACTTGGGTAGGGGACTAGCGTCAGAGCAGTACTTC. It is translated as CSANLGRGLASEQYF.

The CDR3 region has the DNA TGCAGCGTTGAAGGGGGGTCGAGACAAAAAGAGACCCAGTACTTC. Amino acids: CSVEGGSRQKETQYF. V gene TRBV29-1 combines with J gene TRBJ2-5; D assignment may be TRBD1 or TRBD2 (5 bases each). Per the germline V gene, CDR1 is SQVTM and CDR2 is ANQGSEA. The CDR3 spans 15 residues. Deletions cut 1 base from V and 3 bases from J, with 15 bases between.

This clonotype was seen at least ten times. In nucleotides, the CDR3 is TGTGCCAGCGCAACTACAGGGGGTCTACACACCGGGGAGCTGTTTTTT. Protein: CASATTGGLHTGELFF. V is TRBV7-2 and J is TRBJ2-2; 8 bases align to TRBD1. The germline CDR1 and CDR2 sequences are SGHTA and FQGNSA. V was pared by 8 bases and J by 3 bases, with 11 bases of the junction left unmatched. This CDR3 has 16 amino acids. Full variable domain (remainder filled in from reference TRBV7-2 and TRBJ2-2): GAGVSQSPSNKVTEKGKDVELRCDPISGHTALYWYRQSLGQGLEFLIYFQGNSAPDKSGLPSDRFSAERTGGSVSTLTIQRTQQEDSAVYLCASATTGGLHTGELFFGEGSRLTVL.

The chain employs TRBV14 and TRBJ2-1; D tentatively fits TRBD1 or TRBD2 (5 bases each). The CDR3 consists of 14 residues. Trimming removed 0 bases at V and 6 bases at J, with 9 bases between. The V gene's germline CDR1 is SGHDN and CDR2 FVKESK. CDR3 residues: CASSQEWGSNEQFF. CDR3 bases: TGTGCCAGCAGCCAAGAGTGGGGGAGCAATGAGCAGTTCTTC.

The DNA for the CDR3 is TGCGCCAGCAGCCCAGGACAGACTAGCACAGATACGCAGTATTTT. Protein: CASSPGQTSTDTQYF. This sequence joins TRBV5-1 and TRBJ2-3, with D possibly TRBD1 on 6 matching bases. Looked up from germline, CDR1 is SGHRS and CDR2 is YFSETQ. V was trimmed by 4 bases and J by 0 bases, leaving 12 bases between them. The length of the CDR3 is 15 residues. The full variable domain, its missing parts supplied by reference TRBV5-1 and TRBJ2-3, is KAGVTQTPRYLIKTRGQQVTLSCSPISGHRSVSWYQQTPGQGLQFLFEYFSETQRNKGNFPGRFSGRQFSNSRSEMNVSTLELGDSALYLCASSPGQTSTDTQYFGPGTRLTVL.

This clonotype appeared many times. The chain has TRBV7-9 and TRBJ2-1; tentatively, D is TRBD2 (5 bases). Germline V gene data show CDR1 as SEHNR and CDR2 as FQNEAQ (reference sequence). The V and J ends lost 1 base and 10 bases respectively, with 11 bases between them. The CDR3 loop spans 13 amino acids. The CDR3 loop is CASSLEGRGEQFF. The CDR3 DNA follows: TGTGCCAGCAGCTTAGAGGGTCGAGGGGAGCAGTTCTTC.

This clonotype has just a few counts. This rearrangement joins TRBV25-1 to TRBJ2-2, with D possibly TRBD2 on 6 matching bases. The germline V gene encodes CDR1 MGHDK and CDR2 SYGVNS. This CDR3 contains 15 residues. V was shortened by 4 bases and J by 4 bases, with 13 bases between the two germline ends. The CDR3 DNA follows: TGTGCCAGCAGTGTGGTAGGAGCGGGCACCGGGGAGCTGTTTTTT. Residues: CASSVVGAGTGELFF.

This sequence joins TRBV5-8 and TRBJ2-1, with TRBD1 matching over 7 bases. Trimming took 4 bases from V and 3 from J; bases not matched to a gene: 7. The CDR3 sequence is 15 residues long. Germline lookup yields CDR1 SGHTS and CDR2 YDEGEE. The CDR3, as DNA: TGTGCCAGCAGCCTAGGGGGACAGATCTACAATGAGCAGTTCTTC. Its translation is CASSLGGQIYNEQFF.